The 4 T cell receptor beta chains presented below share a single source sample, sequenced in a study of T cells in Graves' hyperthyroidism and ophthalmopathy. Amplified TCR beta CDR3 regions derived from RNA transcripts. Using the HTBI primer set, a first-round RT-PCR was run on the TCR CDR3. Via MiXCR, TCRdb re-called the multiplex PCR reads, giving one row per CDR3 protein. The table records about 270,000 distinct CDR3 sequences, 12% to 15% of them present only once. The specimen sequenced was blood. The source is a woman aged 50 to 60 with Graves' hyperthyroidism that later progressed to Graves' ophthalmopathy.

This clonotype was counted many times. The chain uses TRBV29-1 and TRBJ2-7; D is tentatively TRBD1 or TRBD2 (5 bases each). V lost 4 bases, J lost 7 bases, and 11 bases lay in between. The CDR3 has 11 amino acids. Germline V CDR1 and CDR2: SQVTM, ANQGSEA. CDR3 coding DNA: TGCAGCGTTGGGATGGGGGAAGAGCAGTACTTC. Its protein is CSVGMGEEQYF.

As regards this clonotype: At one boundary the junction diverges from the germline segment, which might be a read error. V and J are TRBV7-2 and TRBJ2-1; 13 nucleotides match TRBD2. Germline CDR1 reads SGHTA; CDR2 reads FQGNSA. The length of the CDR3 is 16 residues. This chain's CDR3 is CASNLPGLAGVNEQFF. DNA for the CDR3: TGTGCCAGCAACTTACCTGGACTAGCGGGAGTCAATGAGCAGTTCTTC.

At least ten counts were recorded for this clonotype. This rearrangement joins TRBV30 to TRBJ1-2, with TRBD1 as a possible D gene (5 bases). The CDR3 runs to 12 residues. Looked up from germline, CDR1 is GTSNPN and CDR2 is SVGIG (reference sequence). Trimming removed 3 bases at V and 7 bases at J, with 12 bases between. CDR3 in amino acids: CAWSRRDGGYTF. The DNA for the CDR3 is TGTGCCTGGAGCCGGAGGGACGGTGGCTACACCTTC.

This clonotype was counted ten times or more. V gene TRBV6-1 combines with J gene TRBJ2-1; D remains unclear. V lost 1 base to trimming and J lost 2 bases, with 9 bases between them. This CDR3 contains 15 residues. Germline values: CDR1 MNHNS, CDR2 SASEGT. The CDR3 bases are TGTGCCAGCAGTGAAGACGCGGAGCCCTACAATGAGCAGTTCTTC. Its translation: CASSEDAEPYNEQFF.